A selection of T cell receptor beta chains follows, all from one sample in a study of T-cell memory formation after mild COVID-19. TCRdb reprocessed the 5' RACE reads via MiXCR and lists one record per CDR3 protein. The sample contains approximately 400,000 distinct CDR3 sequences, more than 20% of which appear only once. The sequenced sample was PBMCs or a T cell subset sorted from them (not recorded which). The receptors shown here come from an adult woman who had mild COVID-19 (a few samples of this study predate the infection). Cell type and time point are not known. The CDR3 runs from the conserved cysteine through the conserved F or W.

V gene | CDR3 protein
TRBV20-1 | CSVLRSRGRMFF
TRBV3-1 | CASSKGLAALEDTQYF
TRBV5-6 | CASSLDRGYEQFF
TRBV12-3/TRBV12-4 | CASSLSRAGNTIYF
TRBV4-1 | CASIQDMVAPTEAFF
TRBV5-1 | CASSAGQLNSPLHF
TRBV6-5 | CASSPTSGRALETQYF
TRBV6-5 | CASSCRASGRYEQYF
TRBV7-8 | CASSPSSGRENEQFF
TRBV30 | CAWSVLGHTPNSNQPQHF
TRBV6-5 | CASRQGAGYTF
TRBV9 | CASSVVGDEQFF
TRBV29-1 | CSVEGVRRLAGGNNEQFF
TRBV7-3 | CASSLNGKRSSYNEQFF
TRBV4-3 | CASSQVALTLASTDTQYF
TRBV4-1 | CASSMDRAYEQYF
TRBV5-1 | CASSSLPTSLNTEAFF
TRBV20-1 | CSARAQQGGDYNEQFF
TRBV20-1 | CSARDDRKTSEQYF
TRBV3-1 | CASSQDVPASGYPTDTQYF
TRBV12-3/TRBV12-4 | CASSLATNTEAFF
TRBV27 | CASSLSRSGALGYNEQFF
TRBV4-1 | CASSQDPAGLFNEQFF
TRBV7-9 | CASSPHFLDSRGGTQYF
TRBV7-2 | CASSMTSGRGETQYF
TRBV18 | CASSQPGQSSGANVLTF
TRBV7-8 | CASSLDFGTGTLHF
TRBV7-2 | CASSRGATYEQYF
TRBV9 | CASSASSGRTDTQYF
TRBV5-1 | CASSLAGNYEQYF
TRBV28 | CASSLIAGASSLDYEQYF
TRBV11-2 | CASSLTSGVLYF
TRBV9 | CASSITPVGLGAFF
TRBV4-1 | CASSQTGYFPGANVLTF
TRBV7-3 | CASGPMGGTEAFF
TRBV7-2 | CASTLTGVGGNTIYF
TRBV20-1 | CSAPGGGHSYEQYF
TRBV5-6 | CASSLAHSNTGELFF
TRBV5-6 | CASSTQLADNTGELFF
TRBV16 | CASSQARKGSYEQYF
TRBV5-1 | CASRQSTDTQYF
TRBV7-2 | CASSPSEQYF
TRBV6-6 | CASRARVRAFF
TRBV15 | CATSRDVAAGTDTQYF
TRBV20-1 | CSARTVRYTDTQYF
TRBV15 | CATSRDLATRGNTIYF
TRBV29-1 | CSVEAGAFYEQYF
TRBV7-9 | CASSAGTAFLSGANVLTF
TRBV20-1 | CSARVSRAGNQETQYF
TRBV20-1 | CSAPFGLAGSSSYNEQFF
TRBV29-1 | CSVVGQWKNGYTF